These T cell receptor beta chains were read from a single sample in a study of patients and donors after allogeneic stem cell transplantation. MiXCR was run by TCRdb on the RT-PCR reads, yielding one entry per CDR3 protein. The table has about a million distinct CDR3 sequences, 18% seen once. What was sequenced was blood, either unsorted or a sorted T cell fraction (not recorded which). The receptors originated from a human donor who was either an allogeneic HSCT recipient or a stem cell or donor lymphocyte infusion donor (not recorded which). It is not recorded whose cells these are; they may come from a transplant donor. Both conserved end residues are part of each CDR3.

j_gene: TRBJ2-5; v_gene: TRBV29-1; CDR3aa: CSVVAGAETQYF
j_gene: TRBJ2-7; v_gene: TRBV6-5; CDR3aa: CASSYSSTGSYEQYF
j_gene: TRBJ1-2; v_gene: TRBV19; CDR3aa: CASRRDSAFNYGYTF
j_gene: TRBJ2-1; v_gene: TRBV4-1; CDR3aa: CASSQEDFDNEQFF
j_gene: TRBJ1-1; v_gene: TRBV2; CDR3aa: CASVPTGNTEAFF
j_gene: TRBJ2-5; v_gene: TRBV20-1; CDR3aa: CSARPLTPGTSGNQETQYF
j_gene: TRBJ1-6; v_gene: TRBV18; CDR3aa: CASSLTGVRSPLHF
j_gene: TRBJ2-3; v_gene: TRBV5-4; CDR3aa: CASSYDRGTDTQYF
j_gene: TRBJ1-2; v_gene: TRBV19; CDR3aa: CASSIVGGRADNYGYTF
j_gene: TRBJ1-6; v_gene: TRBV10-3; CDR3aa: CAISETVNSPLHF
j_gene: TRBJ2-7; v_gene: TRBV20-1; CDR3aa: CSASSGFEQYF
j_gene: TRBJ1-1; v_gene: TRBV7-9; CDR3aa: CASSPGGAVTEAFF
j_gene: TRBJ2-7; v_gene: TRBV20-1; CDR3aa: CSARRPGGYEQYF
j_gene: TRBJ1-2; v_gene: TRBV25-1; CDR3aa: CASSESKSGRENYGYTF
j_gene: TRBJ1-4; v_gene: TRBV4-3; CDR3aa: CASSQTDTYNEKLFF
j_gene: TRBJ2-5; v_gene: TRBV7-3; CDR3aa: CASSLLGVPPQETQYF
j_gene: TRBJ2-7; v_gene: TRBV4-3; CDR3aa: CASSQVTSGSYEQYF
j_gene: TRBJ2-7; v_gene: TRBV7-2; CDR3aa: CASSEGRGFSYEQYF
j_gene: TRBJ2-2; v_gene: TRBV12-3/TRBV12-4; CDR3aa: CASTSRLAVNTGELFF
j_gene: TRBJ2-6; v_gene: TRBV4-3; CDR3aa: CASSQGGQDLWANVLTF
j_gene: TRBJ2-1; v_gene: TRBV20-1; CDR3aa: CSASRGRPSSYNEQFF
j_gene: TRBJ2-7; v_gene: TRBV29-1; CDR3aa: CSVVSGSYEQYF
j_gene: TRBJ1-1; v_gene: TRBV2; CDR3aa: CASSEAGEWATEAFF